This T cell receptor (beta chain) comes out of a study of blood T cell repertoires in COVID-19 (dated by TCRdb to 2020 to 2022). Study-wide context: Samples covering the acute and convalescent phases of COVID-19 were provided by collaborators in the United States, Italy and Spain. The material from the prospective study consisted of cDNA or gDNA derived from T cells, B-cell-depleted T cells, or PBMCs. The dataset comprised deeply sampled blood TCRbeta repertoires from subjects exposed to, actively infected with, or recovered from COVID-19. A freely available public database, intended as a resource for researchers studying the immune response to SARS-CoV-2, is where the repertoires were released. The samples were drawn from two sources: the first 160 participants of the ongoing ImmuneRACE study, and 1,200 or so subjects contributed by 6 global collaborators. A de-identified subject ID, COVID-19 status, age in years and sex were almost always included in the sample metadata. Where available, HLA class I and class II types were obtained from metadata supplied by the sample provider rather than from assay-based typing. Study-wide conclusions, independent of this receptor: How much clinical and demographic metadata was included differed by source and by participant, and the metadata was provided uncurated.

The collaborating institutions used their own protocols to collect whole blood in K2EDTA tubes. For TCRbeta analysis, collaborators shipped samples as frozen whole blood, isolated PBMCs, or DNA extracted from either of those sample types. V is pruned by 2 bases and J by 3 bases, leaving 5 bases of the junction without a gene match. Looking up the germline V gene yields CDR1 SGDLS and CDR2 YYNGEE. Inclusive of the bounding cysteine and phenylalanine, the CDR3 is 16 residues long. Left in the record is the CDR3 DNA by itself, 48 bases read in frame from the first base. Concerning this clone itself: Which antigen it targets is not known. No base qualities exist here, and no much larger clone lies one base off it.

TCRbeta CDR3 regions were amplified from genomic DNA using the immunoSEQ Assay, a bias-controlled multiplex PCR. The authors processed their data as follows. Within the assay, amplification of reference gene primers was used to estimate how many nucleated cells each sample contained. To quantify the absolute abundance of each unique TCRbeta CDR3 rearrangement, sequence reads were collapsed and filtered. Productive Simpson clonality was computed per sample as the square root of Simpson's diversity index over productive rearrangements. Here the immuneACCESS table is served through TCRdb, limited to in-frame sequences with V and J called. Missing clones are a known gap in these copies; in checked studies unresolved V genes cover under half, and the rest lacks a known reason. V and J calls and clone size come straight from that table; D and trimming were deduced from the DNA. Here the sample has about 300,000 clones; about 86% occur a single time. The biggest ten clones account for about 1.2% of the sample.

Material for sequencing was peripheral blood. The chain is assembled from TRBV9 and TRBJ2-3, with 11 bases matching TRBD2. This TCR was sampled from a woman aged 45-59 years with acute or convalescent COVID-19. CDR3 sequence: CASSVPIAGGTDTQYF. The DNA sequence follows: TGTGCCAGCAGCGTCCCTATAGCGGGAGGGACAGATACGCAGTATTTT.